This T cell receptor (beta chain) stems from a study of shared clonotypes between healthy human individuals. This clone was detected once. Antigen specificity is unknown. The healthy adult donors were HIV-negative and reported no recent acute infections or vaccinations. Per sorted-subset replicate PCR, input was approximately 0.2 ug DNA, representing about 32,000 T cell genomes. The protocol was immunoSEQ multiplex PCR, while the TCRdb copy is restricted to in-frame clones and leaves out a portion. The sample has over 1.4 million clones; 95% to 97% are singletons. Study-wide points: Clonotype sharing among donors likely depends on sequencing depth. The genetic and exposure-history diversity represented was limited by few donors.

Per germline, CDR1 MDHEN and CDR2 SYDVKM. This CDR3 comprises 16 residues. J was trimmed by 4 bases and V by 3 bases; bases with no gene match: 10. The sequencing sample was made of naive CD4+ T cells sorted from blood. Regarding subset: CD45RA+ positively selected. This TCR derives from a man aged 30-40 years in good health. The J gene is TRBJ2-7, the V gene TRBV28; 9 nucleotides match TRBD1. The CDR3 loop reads CASSFLPGTGLYEQYF. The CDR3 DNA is TGTGCCAGCAGTTTCCTCCCCGGGACAGGGCTATACGAGCAGTACTTC.